Below, 2 T cell receptor beta chains from the same sample are listed, as sequenced in a study of blood T cell repertoires in COVID-19. The table came from immunoSEQ multiplex PCR; TCRdb's copy has only in-frame clones and leaves some out. The sample holds approximately 480,000 clones, nearly 90% seen once. The sample consisted of peripheral blood. Every receptor here comes from a man aged 18-30 years with COVID-19, enrolled during active disease.

This chain joins TRBV20-1 and TRBJ2-5; D ambiguous. The CDR3 has 11 residues. Germline V gene data show CDR1 as DFQATT and CDR2 as SNEGSKA (reference sequence). Trimming took 5 bases from V and 1 from J, leaving 5 bases between them. This CDR3 is CSARFQETQYF. The CDR3 DNA reads as TGCAGTGCTCGTTTCCAAGAGACCCAGTACTTC.

V and J are TRBV2 and TRBJ2-3; possibly TRBD2 for D (6 bases). The CDR3 loop spans 19 amino acids. CDR1 SNHLY and CDR2 FYNNEI come from the germline V gene. The V end was cut by 0 bases, the J end by 0 bases, with 19 bases between. This chain's CDR3 is CASSEALRGYSGSTDTQYF. The CDR3, as DNA: TGTGCCAGCAGTGAAGCGCTTCGGGGCTACAGCGGGAGCACAGATACGCAGTATTTT.